This T cell receptor (beta chain) was recorded in a study of beta chain features in type 1 diabetes. Whole-study results and caveats: The naive, central memory and Treg TCRB repertoires looked more alike in patients than they did in healthy donors.

Remarks on this clone: Its matching antigen is unknown.

The CDR3 extends over 15 amino acids. V lost 3 bases and J lost 0, with 10 bases in between. Germline-derived CDR1 and CDR2 are SGHRS and YFSETQ. The sequenced template was cDNA made from the entire isolated RNA. Sequencing was performed with immunoSEQ multiplex PCR; in TCRdb, only in-frame clones are kept and a portion is missing. The sample has 350,000 to 450,000 clones, approximately 13% seen once. Using CD45RO/CCR7/CD25/CD127/CD95/CD27, CD4+ naive, central memory, regulatory and stem cell-like memory cells were sorted. The TCR comes from a man aged 25-45 years in good health. The chain is built from TRBV5-1 and TRBJ2-1, with unresolved D. Sequenced material: naive CD4+ T cells from blood. CDR3 sequence (DNA): TGCGCCAGCAGCTGGGGTGCCATCTCCTACAATGAGCAGTTCTTC. Translation: CASSWGAISYNEQFF.